This T cell receptor (beta chain) appears in the sequencing data of a study of blood T cell repertoires in COVID-19. Turning to the study itself: In each case, the material was cDNA or gDNA derived from T cells, B-cell-depleted T cells, or PBMCs.

The CDR3 totals 15 residues. The V segment lost 1 base and the J segment 9 bases; nucleotides outside the gene matches: 6. The V gene's germline CDR1 is SGDLS and CDR2 YYNGEE. Original processing notes: Estimates of nucleated cell counts were drawn from the amplification of reference gene primers. Libraries were prepared by immunoSEQ multiplex PCR; TCRdb keeps only in-frame clonotypes and omits some of them. The DNA was the basis for D and trimming; V, J and clone size are from that table. In the table there are around 50,000 clones, 65% to 90% of which are singletons. The TCR sequence derives from a man aged 40-50 years with acute or convalescent COVID-19. The sequenced sample was peripheral blood. The gene calls are TRBV9 and TRBJ2-1, with 11 bases that match TRBD1. The chain's CDR3 is CASSVRGTGGGEQFF. The DNA for the CDR3 is TGTGCCAGCAGCGTAAGGGGGACAGGGGGTGGTGAGCAGTTCTTC.